This T cell receptor (beta chain) was profiled in a study of blood T cell repertoires in COVID-19. Per the original data handling: Reference gene primer amplification in the assay estimated nucleated cell counts. Sequencing was performed with immunoSEQ multiplex PCR; in TCRdb, only in-frame clones are kept and a portion is missing. V and J calls plus clone size are reproduced from that table; the DNA served to infer D and trimming. The table has about 140,000 clones, about 90% seen once. V was clipped by 1 base and J by 5 bases; unmatched bases: 7. Germline CDR1 reads LGHDT; CDR2 reads YNNKEL (reference sequence). The CDR3 contains 16 residues. Participants reported their clinical history, and cohort assignment relied on those reports. Two consecutive negative NP/OP PCR tests, clearance, or resolved symptoms defined Cohort 3 recovery.

The chain couples TRBV3-1 (or the pseudogene TRBV3-2) to TRBJ2-1; the match to TRBD2 covers 8 bases. The material sequenced was PBMCs or T cells enriched from blood (not recorded which). This clonotype was obtained from a man in his 60s who had recovered from COVID-19. The CDR3 coding sequence is TGTGCCAGCAGCCAAGGCGGCGGGGGGCCTAACAATGAGCAGTTCTTC. Its translation: CASSQGGGGPNNEQFF.